The clone carrying this T cell receptor (beta chain) has just one count. Deletions cut 3 bases from V and 0 bases from J, with 12 bases between. Germline V CDR1 and CDR2: PRHDT, FYEKMQ (reference sequence). The CDR3 sequence is 15 residues long. The data originate from a study of blood T cell repertoires in COVID-19. Study information: T cells, B-cell-depleted T cells, or PBMCs supplied cDNA or gDNA.

Data came from immunoSEQ multiplex PCR; TCRdb stores just in-frame clones and leaves some out. The data show 190,000 or so clones, 70% to 90% seen once. The source of this sequence is a man aged 35-49 years who had recovered from COVID-19. The sample comprised PBMCs or T cells enriched from blood (not recorded which). The chain uses TRBV13 and TRBJ2-7; a possible D gene is TRBD1 (6 bases). The CDR3, as DNA: TGTGCCAGCAGCTTCACCTGGGACAACTCCTACGAGCAGTACTTC. It translates to CASSFTWDNSYEQYF. Together with reference TRBV13 and TRBJ2-7, the CDR3 gives the full variable domain: AAGVIQSPRHLIKEKRETATLKCYPIPRHDTVYWYQQGPGQDPQFLISFYEKMQSDKGSIPDRFSAQQFSDYHSELNMSSLELGDSALYFCASSFTWDNSYEQYFGPGTRLTVT.